These 15 T cell receptor beta chains were all obtained from the same sample, sequenced in a study of blood T cell repertoires in COVID-19. Produced via immunoSEQ multiplex PCR; TCRdb's table is partial and in-frame only. The sample carries about 220,000 clones, about 86% recorded once. The sequencing sample was made of peripheral blood. Receptors were obtained from a woman aged 60-75 years with acute or convalescent COVID-19.

The chain uses TRBV7-9 and TRBJ2-7, with a weak D call TRBD2 (7 bases). The CDR3 is 14 residues long. The V gene lost 4 bases and the J gene lost 6 bases, with 16 bases spanning the gap. Germline lookup yields CDR1 SEHNR and CDR2 FQNEAQ (reference sequence). The CDR3 region is CASSWEGGLREQYF. In DNA, the CDR3 is TGTGCCAGCAGCTGGGAGGGGGGACTGCGCGAGCAGTACTTC.

The genes are TRBV4-3 and TRBJ2-7; 10 positions agree with TRBD1. There are 14 residues in the CDR3. Germline trimming cut 5 bases from V and 4 bases from J; bases unmatched to any gene: 5. CDR1 LGHNA and CDR2 YSLEER come from the germline V gene. CDR3 sequence reads: CASSSGQGVYEQYF. CDR3 DNA: TGCGCCAGCAGCAGTGGACAGGGGGTGTACGAGCAGTACTTC.

The rearrangement links TRBV10-3 to TRBJ1-3, with D hard to call. The V gene lost 5 bases and the J gene lost 0 bases, with 8 bases spanning the gap. CDR3 length: 14 amino acids. Germline assignment: CDR1 ENHRY and CDR2 SYGVKD. The CDR3 loop reads CAISPRDSGNTIYF. The DNA of the CDR3 is TGTGCCATCAGTCCCCGGGACTCTGGAAACACCATATATTTT.

The rearrangement links TRBV11-1 to TRBJ1-2; TRBD1 matches 9 bases. The CDR3 length is 14 residues. Trimming removed 1 base from V and 4 bases from J; junction bases left unmatched: 1. Germline loops: CDR1 SGHAT, CDR2 FQDESV (reference sequence). The chain's CDR3 is CASSLGTGAYGYTF. CDR3 DNA sequence: TGTGCCAGCAGCTTAGGGACAGGGGCCTATGGCTACACCTTC.

This chain links TRBV5-4 with TRBJ2-5; the D gene is possibly TRBD1 (5 bases). Trimming pared 5 bases from V and 6 bases from J, leaving 17 bases between. This CDR3 is 14 amino acids long. The V gene's germline CDR1 is SGHNT and CDR2 YYREEE (reference sequence). CDR3 in DNA: TGTGCCAGCAGTTCGCAGGGTGGCTTAAAGACCCAGTACTTC. It specifies CASSSQGGLKTQYF.

This clone appeared a single time. The V gene is TRBV5-6, the J gene TRBJ1-2; possibly TRBD1 for D (5 bases). Germline CDR1 reads SGHDT; CDR2 reads YYEEEE. The CDR3 loop spans 15 amino acids. V lost 1 base to trimming and J lost 10 bases, with 20 bases between them. CDR3 loop: CASSLIAGQIADYTF. CDR3 nucleotides: TGTGCCAGCAGCTTGATTGCAGGGCAGATTGCAGACTACACCTTC. Complete variable domain (other parts from reference TRBV5-6 and TRBJ1-2): DAGVTQSPTHLIKTRGQQVTLRCSPKSGHDTVSWYQQALGQGPQFIFQYYEEEERQRGNFPDRFSGHQFPNYSSELNVNALLLGDSALYLCASSLIAGQIADYTFGSGTRLTVV.

The chain employs TRBV11-3 and TRBJ2-2; TRBD1 agrees at 8 bases. Germline CDR1 SGHNT, CDR2 YENEEA. The CDR3 spans 16 residues. V shed 6 bases and J 4 bases; nucleotides not matched to a gene: 10. CDR3 nucleotides: TGTGCCAGCAGTACCCGACAGGGGAGAATCACCGGGGAGCTGTTTTTT. Encoded protein: CASSTRQGRITGELFF.

In this sample, this clone turned up many times. The chain uses TRBV2 and TRBJ2-7; the D gene is possibly TRBD1 (5 bases). Germline lookup yields CDR1 SNHLY and CDR2 FYNNEI. V dropped 4 bases and J dropped 2 bases, with 12 bases sitting between them. The CDR3 length is 14 residues. The CDR3: CASSGSRTTYEQYF. CDR3 in DNA: TGTGCCAGCAGTGGTAGTCGGACAACCTACGAGCAGTACTTC.

CDR3 nucleotide sequence: TGTGCCAGCAGCTTAGCCCAGGGAAACTATGGCTACACCTTC. Its translation: CASSLAQGNYGYTF. The rearrangement joins TRBV7-9 to TRBJ1-2; TRBD1 might be the D (5 bases). CDR1 SEHNR and CDR2 FQNEAQ come from the germline V gene (reference sequence). The CDR3 runs to 14 residues. V shed 0 bases and J shed 2 bases, with 7 bases lying between them. Based on the CDR3 plus reference TRBV7-9 and TRBJ1-2, the full variable domain is DTGVSQNPRHKITKRGQNVTFRCDPISEHNRLYWYRQTLGQGPEFLTYFQNEAQLEKSRLLSDRFSAERPKGSFSTLEIQRTEQGDSAMYLCASSLAQGNYGYTFGSGTRLTVV.

The rearrangement joins TRBV12-3 or TRBV12-4 to TRBJ1-2; no clear D. The V end lost 6 bases, the J end lost 5 bases, and 13 bases lay between the germline ends. This CDR3 has 13 amino acids. CDR3 nucleotide sequence: TGTGCCAGCAGCCCATCCCGGGTTTATGGCTACACCTTC. Protein sequence: CASSPSRVYGYTF.

Note on this clone: Other DNA sequences from this sample encode an identical CDR3 as well. The chain employs TRBV28 and TRBJ1-2; tentative D call: TRBD1 (5 bases). This CDR3 has 14 residues. Germline V gives CDR1 MDHEN, CDR2 SYDVKM. V lost 3 bases and J 2 bases, leaving 10 bases between the germline ends. DNA for the CDR3: TGTGCCAGCAGTTTTACCGGGGGGAACTATGGCTACACCTTC. This codes for CASSFTGGNYGYTF.

The CDR3 coding sequence is TGCGCCAGCAGCTTGGTGGCGGACAATGAGCAGTTCTTC. As protein: CASSLVADNEQFF. The chain employs TRBV5-1 and TRBJ2-1; no definite D call. This CDR3 has 13 amino acids. V was trimmed by 0 bases and J by 5 bases, leaving 6 bases between them. CDR1 is SGHRS, CDR2 YFSETQ, per germline. Variable domain in full (rest from reference TRBV5-1 and TRBJ2-1): KAGVTQTPRYLIKTRGQQVTLSCSPISGHRSVSWYQQTPGQGLQFLFEYFSETQRNKGNFPGRFSGRQFSNSRSEMNVSTLELGDSALYLCASSLVADNEQFFGPGTRLTVL.

This clone occurred a few times. The chain is built from TRBV6-5 and TRBJ1-2; D may be TRBD1 (5 bases). CDR1 is MNHEY, CDR2 SVGAGI, per germline. The CDR3 has 14 residues. V gave up 7 bases and J gave up 6 bases, with 18 bases separating them. The CDR3 DNA follows: TGTGCCAGCACCTCTGGACAATCCCTGAATGGCTACACCTTC. Protein: CASTSGQSLNGYTF.

V is TRBV21-1 and J is TRBJ1-5; whether TRBD1, the table's D call, matches the DNA was not checked. TRBV21-1 is a pseudogene. The CDR3 contains 14 residues. The CDR3 sequence is CASYRDRVYQPQHF. The CDR3 nucleotides read TGTGCCAGCTACCGGGACAGGGTCTATCAGCCCCAGCATTTT.

This rearrangement joins TRBV6-6 to TRBJ1-5; no definite D call. The CDR3 loop spans 10 amino acids. CDR1 is MNHNY, CDR2 SVGAGI, per germline (reference sequence). The CDR3 loop reads CVVGNQPQHF. The CDR3 DNA sequence: TGTGTCGTCGGCAATCAGCCCCAGCATTTT.